This T cell receptor beta chain stems from a study of ipilimumab plus nivolumab after autologous stem cell transplantation. Germline CDR1 SNHLY, CDR2 FYNNEI. The CDR3 sequence is 11 residues long. V dropped 11 bases and J dropped 0 bases, with 6 bases sitting between them. TCRdb's copy holds only in-frame clones and misses some; the assay was immunoSEQ multiplex PCR. The sample yields 10,000 to 15,000 clones, roughly 73% seen once. This sequence originates from a male donor with diffuse large B-cell lymphoma. The gene calls are TRBV2 and TRBJ2-3, with D unclear. The sample was PBMCs, taken in a trial of ipilimumab plus nivolumab as post-transplant consolidation. CDR3: CAGRSTDTQYF. CDR3 nucleotides: TGTGCCGGAAGGAGCACAGATACGCAGTATTTT.